This section outlines one T cell receptor (beta chain) sequence together with its context. Germline V gives CDR1 MNHEY, CDR2 SMNVEV (reference sequence). CDR3 length equals 14 residues. Trimming took off 6 bases at V and 1 base at J, with 13 bases between the two ends. This sample stems from a study of blood T cell repertoires in COVID-19. Across the whole study: The origin of the acute and convalescent COVID-19 samples was the United States, Italy and Spain. Nucleic acid was either cDNA or gDNA, and it came from T cells, B-cell-depleted T cells, or PBMCs.

In the study's own analysis: From reference gene primer amplification, estimates of nucleated cell counts were derived. Clones were read by immunoSEQ multiplex PCR, and TCRdb kept only the in-frame ones, dropping some. Clone size and V and J calls were adopted from that table, with D and trimming inferred from the DNA. In the table there are hundreds of thousands of clones, around 88% of which are singletons. Specimen: peripheral blood. This clonotype was obtained from a man at least 80 years old with acute or convalescent COVID-19. The chain is built from TRBV27 and TRBJ2-7, with a weak D call TRBD1 (5 bases). CDR3: CASSVGAASYEQYF. DNA for the CDR3: TGTGCCAGCAGCGTTGGGGCGGCTTCCTACGAGCAGTACTTC.